This record concerns one T cell receptor (beta chain) sequence. The repertoire was sequenced with immunoSEQ multiplex PCR; TCRdb's copy has only in-frame clones and lacks some. The sample shows 250,000 to 400,000 clones, about nine tenths of them seen only once. This specimen belongs to a study of blood T cell repertoires in COVID-19. The CDR3 runs 14 residues. The germline V gene encodes CDR1 MGHDK and CDR2 SYGVNS. V was shortened by 6 bases and J by 4 bases, with 10 bases between the two germline ends. The V call is TRBV25-1, the J call TRBJ1-6; a weak D match, TRBD1 (6 bases). Input material: peripheral blood. This receptor was identified in a woman in her thirties with COVID-19, enrolled during active disease. CDR3 coding DNA: TGTGCCAGCAGGCAAACAGGGTATAATTCACCCCTCCACTTT. It yields the protein CASRQTGYNSPLHF.